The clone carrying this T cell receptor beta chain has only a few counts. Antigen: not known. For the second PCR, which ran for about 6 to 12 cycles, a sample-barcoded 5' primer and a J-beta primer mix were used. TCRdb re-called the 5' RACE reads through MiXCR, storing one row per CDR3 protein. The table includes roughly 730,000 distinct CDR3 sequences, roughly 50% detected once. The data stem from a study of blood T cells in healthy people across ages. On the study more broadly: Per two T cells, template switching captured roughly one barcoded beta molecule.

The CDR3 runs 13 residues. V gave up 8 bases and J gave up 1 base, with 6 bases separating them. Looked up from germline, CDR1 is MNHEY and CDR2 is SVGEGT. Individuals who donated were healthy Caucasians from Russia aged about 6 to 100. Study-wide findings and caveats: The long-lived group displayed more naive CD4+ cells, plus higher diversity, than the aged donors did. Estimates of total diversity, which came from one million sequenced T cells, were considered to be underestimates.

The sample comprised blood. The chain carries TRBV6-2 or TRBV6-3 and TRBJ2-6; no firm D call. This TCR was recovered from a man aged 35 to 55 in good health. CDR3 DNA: TGTGCCAGCGCCGTGTCTGGGGCCAACGTCCTGACTTTC. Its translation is CASAVSGANVLTF.